These 17 T cell receptor beta chains came from one sample sequenced in a study of T cells in Graves' hyperthyroidism and ophthalmopathy. The CDR3 regions of TCR beta were amplified from RNA transcripts. The TCR CDR3 was amplified in a first-round RT-PCR using the HTBI primer set. TCRdb passed the multiplex PCR reads through MiXCR, listing each CDR3 protein once. The sample has more than 650,000 distinct CDR3 sequences, approximately 15% seen once. The specimen sequenced was blood. All receptors derive from a woman aged 18 to 35 with Graves' hyperthyroidism.

The chain combines TRBV18 with TRBJ1-1; D remains unclear. This CDR3 has 16 amino acids. V gave up 3 bases and J gave up 0 bases, with 14 bases separating them. Germline V lookup: CDR1 KGHSH, CDR2 LQKENI. The CDR3 DNA is TGTGCCAGCTCACCGTTTTTACCGGATCTGAACACTGAAGCTTTCTTT. As protein: CASSPFLPDLNTEAFF.

A note on this clonotype: This may stem from a read error, because a much larger clone lies one nucleotide away. The V call is TRBV11-2, the J call TRBJ2-5; unclear D gene. The germline V and J ends were trimmed by 10 bases and 1 base, with 13 bases remaining between them. The germline V gene encodes CDR1 SGHAT and CDR2 FQNNGV. The CDR3 loop spans 13 amino acids. The CDR3 region has the DNA TGTGCCAACAGATCAAATCTCCAAGAGACCCAGTACTTC. It specifies CANRSNLQETQYF.

This chain connects TRBV10-3 to TRBJ2-1; 7 positions match TRBD2. The germline CDR1 and CDR2 sequences are ENHRY and SYGVKD. This CDR3 region has 15 residues. J lost 3 bases, V lost 1 base, and 3 bases had no gene match. The CDR3 reads CAISEYGGSYNEQFF. CDR3 DNA sequence: TGTGCCATCAGTGAGTACGGCGGGAGCTACAATGAGCAGTTCTTC.

This clonotype was seen only a few times. A much larger clone differs by one base, so this may be a read error. V is TRBV12-3 or TRBV12-4 and J is TRBJ2-5, with D perhaps matching TRBD2 (6 bases). The length of the CDR3 is 14 residues. In DNA, the CDR3 is TGTGGCAGCAGTCAAACCAGCGGGCAAGAGACCCAGTACTTC. Protein: CGSSQTSGQETQYF.

The rearrangement joins TRBV12-3 or TRBV12-4 to TRBJ1-1; 9 positions agree with TRBD1. This CDR3 has 13 amino acids. V gave up 3 bases and J gave up 7 bases; unmatched junction bases: 3. In DNA form, the CDR3 reads TGTGCCAGCAGTTTTGGGACAGGGCTTGAAGCTTTCTTT. Encoded protein: CASSFGTGLEAFF.

This clonotype was counted ten times or more. The chain couples TRBV12-3 or TRBV12-4 to TRBJ1-1; no clear D. The CDR3 is 13 amino acids. The V gene lost 6 bases and the J gene lost 5 bases, with 13 bases spanning the gap. CDR3 nucleotides: TGTGCCAGCAGCGGGGATGGACCGACTGAAGCTTTCTTT. This sequence encodes CASSGDGPTEAFF.

V gene TRBV19 combines with J gene TRBJ1-5; D unresolved. The CDR3 contains 13 residues. V was shortened by 3 bases and J by 7 bases, with 10 bases between the two germline ends. Germline CDR1 reads LNHDA; CDR2 reads SQIVND (reference sequence). Written as DNA, the CDR3 is TGTGCCAGTAGTATTCGGGGAGAACAGCCCCAGCATTTT. Protein product: CASSIRGEQPQHF.

This clonotype was observed a handful of times. The rearrangement links TRBV7-8 to TRBJ2-1; possible D gene TRBD1, 6 bases. The CDR3 loop spans 14 amino acids. The V gene lost 1 base and the J gene lost 10 bases, with 14 bases spanning the gap. Germline CDR1 and CDR2: SGHVS and FQNEAQ. The CDR3 spells CASSLGGGLLEQFF. The CDR3 DNA follows: TGTGCCAGCAGCTTAGGAGGGGGATTGCTAGAGCAGTTCTTC.

This clonotype was counted many times. The V gene is TRBV20-1, the J gene TRBJ1-2; possible D gene TRBD1, 5 bases. The CDR3 covers 12 residues. V lost 4 bases and J lost 6, with 12 bases in between. CDR1 is DFQATT and CDR2 is SNEGSKA in the germline V gene (reference sequence). CDR3 amino acids: CSANTQENGYTF. CDR3 coding DNA: TGCAGTGCTAATACACAGGAGAATGGCTACACCTTC.

The V and J genes are TRBV15 and TRBJ2-3; possibly TRBD2 for D (7 bases). The CDR3 totals 13 residues. CDR1 is LNHNV, CDR2 YYDKDF, per germline (reference sequence). V dropped 8 bases and J dropped 6 bases, with 15 bases sitting between them. The CDR3 loop is CATGEGTTDTQYF. The CDR3 DNA reads as TGTGCCACCGGGGAGGGGACAACGGATACGCAGTATTTT.

Regarding this clonotype: It may be a read error: a sequence one base away is much more abundant. The chain couples TRBV12-3 or TRBV12-4 to TRBJ1-5, with D possibly being TRBD1 (6 bases). The CDR3 sequence is 13 residues long. Trimming took off 4 bases at V and 4 bases at J, with 8 bases between the two ends. CDR3 DNA: TGTGCCAGCAGTTGGGACATTAATCAGCCCCAGCATTTT. This gives the protein CASSWDINQPQHF.

This chain connects TRBV9 to TRBJ2-7, with TRBD2 matching 7 bases. CDR1 is SGDLS, CDR2 YYNGEE, per germline. The CDR3 runs to 14 residues. Trimming cost V 0 bases and J 5 bases; bases outside gene matches: 5. Written as DNA, the CDR3 is TGTGCCAGCAGCGTAGCTACGGGGGGAAACGAGCAGTACTTC. It yields the protein CASSVATGGNEQYF.

Only a few counts were recorded for this clonotype. The genes are TRBV7-9 and TRBJ2-7; 7 bases are shared with TRBD1. The CDR3 runs 15 residues. Germline V gene data show CDR1 as SEHNR and CDR2 as FQNEAQ (reference sequence). The junction had 7 bases not matched to a gene; V was cut back by 4 bases and J by 1 base. CDR3 in DNA: TGTGCCAGCAGCTCGCAGAGGACAGGTTCCTACGAGCAGTACTTC. As protein: CASSSQRTGSYEQYF.

V gene TRBV10-3 combines with J gene TRBJ1-2; 9 nucleotides agree with TRBD1. Germline V lookup: CDR1 ENHRY, CDR2 SYGVKD. The CDR3 extends over 11 amino acids. In DNA, the CDR3 is TGTGCGACCACAGGGGGCTACGGCTACACCTTC. This sequence encodes CATTGGYGYTF.

This chain links TRBV19 with TRBJ1-5; no clear D. The CDR3 runs 15 residues. The germline CDR1 and CDR2 sequences are LNHDA and SQIVND (reference sequence). With 0 bases removed from V and 4 bases from J, the gap between germline ends came to 10 bases. CDR3 loop: CASSIDRAENQPQHF. In nucleotides, the CDR3 is TGTGCCAGTAGTATAGATCGGGCGGAGAATCAGCCCCAGCATTTT.

This clonotype was recorded many times. J is TRBJ1-1 and V is TRBV3-1, with 8 nucleotides matching TRBD1. The CDR3 runs to 14 residues. V gave up 4 bases and J gave up 5 bases; unmatched junction bases: 6. In germline, CDR1 is LGHDT, CDR2 YNNKEL (reference sequence). DNA of the CDR3: TGTGCCAGCAGCCCCACCACAGGGGGAACTGAAGCTTTCTTT. Translating it yields CASSPTTGGTEAFF.

In this sample, this clonotype turned up once. V is TRBV7-9 and J is TRBJ2-7; 11 bases fit TRBD1. The germline CDR1 and CDR2 sequences are SEHNR and FQNEAQ (reference sequence). CDR3 length: 14 amino acids. With V trimmed by 4 bases and J by 6 bases, 5 bases remained unmatched. CDR3 region: CASSSGTGGREQYF. In nucleotides, the CDR3 is TGTGCCAGCAGCTCGGGGACAGGGGGGCGCGAGCAGTACTTC.